The 12 T cell receptor beta chains presented below share a single source sample, sequenced in a study of T cell responses to AZD1222 COVID-19 vaccine. Assay used: immunoSEQ multiplex PCR; TCRdb lists only in-frame clones, some missing. This sample carries about 110,000 clones, around 84% of them seen once, and the ten largest clones take over 3%. This material consisted of peripheral blood, taken on day 0 of AZD1222 vaccination. The receptors were sampled from an adult in good health.

The chain uses TRBV14 and TRBJ1-2; D perhaps matches TRBD1 (5 bases). Per the germline V gene, CDR1 is SGHDN and CDR2 is FVKESK. The CDR3 consists of 16 residues. V dropped 1 base and J dropped 5 bases, with 17 bases sitting between them. This CDR3 reads CASSQVQEGTLYGYTF. The DNA of the CDR3 is TGTGCCAGCAGCCAAGTACAGGAGGGGACGTTGTATGGCTACACCTTC.

The rearrangement uses TRBV13 and TRBJ1-1; 8 bases are shared with TRBD1. The CDR3 is 16 amino acids. Germline CDR1 reads PRHDT; CDR2 reads FYEKMQ (reference sequence). The V and J ends lost 4 bases and 1 base, in that order; junction bases with no gene match: 8. CDR3 protein: CASSYEGQGKNTEAFF. CDR3 sequence (DNA): TGTGCCAGCAGCTACGAAGGACAGGGAAAGAACACTGAAGCTTTCTTT.

This chain uses TRBV7-2 with TRBJ2-4; no clear D gene. The CDR3 is 12 amino acids. Germline CDR1 SGHTA, CDR2 FQGNSA. Trimming stripped 6 bases from V and 6 bases from J, with 9 bases between. The CDR3 sequence: CASSTSGNIQYF. The CDR3 DNA reads TGTGCCAGCAGTACCTCTGGAAACATTCAGTACTTC. The full variable domain, completed using reference TRBV7-2 and TRBJ2-4, is GAGVSQSPSNKVTEKGKDVELRCDPISGHTALYWYRQSLGQGLEFLIYFQGNSAPDKSGLPSDRFSAERTGGSVSTLTIQRTQQEDSAVYLCASSTSGNIQYFGAGTRLSVL.

This clone has more than one count but fewer than ten. The chain combines TRBV30 with TRBJ1-6; D not certain. Per the germline V gene, CDR1 is GTSNPN and CDR2 is SVGIG (reference sequence). There are 11 residues in the CDR3. With 4 bases removed from V and 7 bases from J, the gap between germline ends came to 5 bases. The DNA of the CDR3 is TGTGCCTGGAACAGAAATTCACCCCTCCACTTT. This sequence encodes CAWNRNSPLHF.

This sequence joins TRBV10-2 and TRBJ2-1; D may be TRBD2 (5 bases). There are 14 residues in the CDR3. V was cut by 2 bases and J by 8 bases, with 13 bases left in between. CDR1 and CDR2 from the germline V gene are WSHSY and SAAADI. In DNA, the CDR3 is TGCGCCAGCAGTGAGAGGCGGAGGTCTTATGAGCAGTTCTTC. Encoded protein: CASSERRRSYEQFF.

The V and J genes are TRBV28 and TRBJ1-4; D not certain. This CDR3 spans 13 amino acids. Trimming took off 8 bases at V and 3 bases at J, with 10 bases between the two ends. Germline V gene data show CDR1 as MDHEN and CDR2 as SYDVKM. DNA of the CDR3: TGTGCCAGCGTAGGAGCGGCTAATGAAAAACTGTTTTTT. Its protein is CASVGAANEKLFF.

The V and J genes are TRBV5-1 and TRBJ2-1; tentatively, D is TRBD2 (5 bases). Germline V gene data show CDR1 as SGHRS and CDR2 as YFSETQ. V was pared by 4 bases and J by 0 bases, with 17 bases between. CDR3 size: 17 residues. CDR3 DNA sequence: TGCGCCAGCAGCCGGGATAGTGCAGCTAGCTCCTACAATGAGCAGTTCTTC. Amino acid sequence: CASSRDSAASSYNEQFF.

The CDR3, as DNA: TGTGCCAGCAGCGCGGGTTCCAGGGTCTGGGCTGGAAACACCATATATTTT. This gives the protein CASSAGSRVWAGNTIYF. The chain links TRBV9 to TRBJ1-3; perhaps TRBD1 as D (5 bases). CDR3 size: 17 residues. CDR1 is SGDLS and CDR2 is YYNGEE in the germline V gene. With 3 bases removed from V and 2 bases from J, the gap between germline ends came to 18 bases.

The rearrangement joins TRBV28 to TRBJ1-2; perhaps TRBD1 as D (6 bases). Germline V gene sequence: CDR1 MDHEN, CDR2 SYDVKM. The CDR3 runs to 13 residues. Trimming stripped 6 bases from V and 7 bases from J, with 15 bases between. CDR3 region: CASSTATGFGYTF. In nucleotides, the CDR3 is TGTGCCAGCAGCACGGCGACAGGTTTTGGCTACACCTTC.

The chain combines TRBV2 with TRBJ2-7; tentative D call: TRBD2 (7 bases). The CDR3 runs to 18 residues. The V and J ends lost 0 bases and 0 bases respectively, with 18 bases between them. Germline CDR1 reads SNHLY; CDR2 reads FYNNEI. For the CDR3, the DNA is TGTGCCAGCAGTGAAGCGGGAGGCGTGGCGGGGGCCTCCTACGAGCAGTACTTC. Translated: CASSEAGGVAGASYEQYF.

This chain connects TRBV5-4 to TRBJ1-2, with 8 bases identical to TRBD1. V lost 5 bases and J lost 3; bases outside the gene matches: 9. From germline, CDR1 is SGHNT and CDR2 YYREEE (reference sequence). This CDR3 contains 15 residues. The CDR3 DNA is TGTGCCAGCAGTCTGGACAGGGCTCTTTACTATGGCTACACCTTC. Its protein is CASSLDRALYYGYTF.

This clone showed up just a few times. The chain has TRBV6-5 and TRBJ2-7, with D unclear. From germline, CDR1 is MNHEY and CDR2 SVGAGI. This CDR3 comprises 13 residues. With 2 bases removed from V and 2 bases from J, the gap between germline ends came to 7 bases. The chain's CDR3 is CASSYAETYEQYF. CDR3 coding DNA: TGTGCCAGCAGTTACGCCGAGACCTACGAGCAGTACTTC.